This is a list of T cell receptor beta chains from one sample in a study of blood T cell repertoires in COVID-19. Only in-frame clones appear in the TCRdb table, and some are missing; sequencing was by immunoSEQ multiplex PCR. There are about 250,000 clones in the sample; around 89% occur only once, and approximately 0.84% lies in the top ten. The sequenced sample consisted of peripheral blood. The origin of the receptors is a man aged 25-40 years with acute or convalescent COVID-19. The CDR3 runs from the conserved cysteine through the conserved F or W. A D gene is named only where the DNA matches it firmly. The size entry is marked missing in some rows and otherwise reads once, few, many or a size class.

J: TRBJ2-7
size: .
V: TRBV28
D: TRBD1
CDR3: CASSFRDRWSYEQYF
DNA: TGTGCCAGCAGTTTCAGGGACAGGTGGTCCTACGAGCAGTACTTC

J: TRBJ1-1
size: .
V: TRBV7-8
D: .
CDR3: CASSLAEKDTEAFF
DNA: TGTGCCAGCAGCTTAGCGGAGAAGGACACTGAAGCTTTCTTT

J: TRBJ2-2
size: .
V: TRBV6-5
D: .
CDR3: CAGSRRQDSGELFF
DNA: TGTGCCGGCAGTCGTCGACAGGACTCCGGGGAGCTGTTTTTT

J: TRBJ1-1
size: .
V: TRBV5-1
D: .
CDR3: CASSSGLENTEAFF
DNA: TGCGCCAGCAGCTCAGGACTGGAGAACACTGAAGCTTTCTTT

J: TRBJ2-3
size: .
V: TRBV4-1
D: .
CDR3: CASSLGLQKGTDTQYF
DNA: TGCGCCAGCAGCCTGGGACTCCAGAAGGGGACAGATACGCAGTATTTT

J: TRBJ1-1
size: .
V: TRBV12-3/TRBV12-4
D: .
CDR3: CASTTREGNKAFF
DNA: TGTGCCAGCACGACGAGGGAGGGTAACAAAGCTTTCTTT

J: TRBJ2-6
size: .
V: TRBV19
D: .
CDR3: CASRGQWPLPSGANVLTF
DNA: TGTGCCAGTAGGGGCCAGTGGCCACTCCCCTCTGGGGCCAACGTCCTGACTTTC

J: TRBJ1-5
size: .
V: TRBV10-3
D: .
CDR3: CAISESLGGGNQPQHF
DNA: TGTGCCATCAGTGAGTCGTTAGGAGGTGGCAATCAGCCCCAGCATTTT

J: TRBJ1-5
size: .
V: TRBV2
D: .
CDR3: CASGGISNQPQHF
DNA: TGTGCCAGCGGGGGCATAAGCAATCAGCCCCAGCATTTT

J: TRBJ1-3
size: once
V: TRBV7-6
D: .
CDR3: CASSSQGTGNTIYF
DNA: TGTGCCAGCAGCAGCCAGGGAACCGGAAACACCATATATTTT

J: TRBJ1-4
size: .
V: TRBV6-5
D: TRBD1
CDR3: CASRVVTGYEKLFF
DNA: TGTGCCAGCAGGGTGGTGACAGGGTATGAAAAACTGTTTTTT

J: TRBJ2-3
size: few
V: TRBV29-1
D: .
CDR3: CSVEVGLALADTQYF
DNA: TGCAGCGTTGAAGTGGGGCTAGCGCTGGCAGATACGCAGTATTTT

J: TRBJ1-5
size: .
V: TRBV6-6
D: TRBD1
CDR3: CASSSTGATGQPQHF
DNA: TGTGCCAGCAGCTCAACAGGGGCAACAGGTCAGCCCCAGCATTTT

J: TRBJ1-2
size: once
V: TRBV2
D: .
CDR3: CASSDPGTGGGYTF
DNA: TGTGCCAGCAGTGACCCCGGGACTGGGGGAGGCTACACCTTC

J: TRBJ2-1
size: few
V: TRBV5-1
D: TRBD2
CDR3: CASSLRGLAGDNNEQFF
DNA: TGCGCCAGCAGCCTACGGGGACTAGCGGGGGATAACAATGAGCAGTTCTTC

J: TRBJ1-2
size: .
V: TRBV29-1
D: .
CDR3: CSVPWGRDGYTF
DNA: TGCAGCGTTCCTTGGGGGAGGGATGGCTACACCTTC

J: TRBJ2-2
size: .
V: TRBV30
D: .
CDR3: CAWSLYYNTGELFF
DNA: TGTGCCTGGAGTCTATACTACAACACCGGGGAGCTGTTTTTT

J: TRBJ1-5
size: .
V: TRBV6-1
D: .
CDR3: CASSELTVRSNQPQHF
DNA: TGTGCCAGCAGTGAACTGACGGTCAGGAGCAATCAGCCCCAGCATTTT

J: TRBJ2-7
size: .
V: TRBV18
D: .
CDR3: CASSGTGLYEQYF
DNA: TGTGCCAGCTCCGGGACGGGACTCTACGAGCAGTACTTC

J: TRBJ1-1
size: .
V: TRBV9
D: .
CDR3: CASSVEQYTEAFF
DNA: TGTGCCAGCAGCGTCGAACAGTACACTGAAGCTTTCTTT

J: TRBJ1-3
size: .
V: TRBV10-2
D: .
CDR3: CATGSASGNTIYF
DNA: TGCGCCACCGGGTCGGCCTCTGGAAACACCATATATTTT

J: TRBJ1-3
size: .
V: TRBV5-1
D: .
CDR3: CASSLNGANSGNTIYF
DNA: TGCGCCAGCAGCTTGAATGGGGCTAACTCTGGAAACACCATATATTTT

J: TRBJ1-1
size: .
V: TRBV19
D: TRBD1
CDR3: CASSTRQGQNTEAFF
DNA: TGTGCCAGTAGTACGCGACAGGGGCAGAACACTGAAGCTTTCTTT

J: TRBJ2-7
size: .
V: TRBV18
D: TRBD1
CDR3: CASSQKSGTGGEQYF
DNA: TGTGCCAGCTCACAAAAATCCGGGACAGGGGGCGAGCAGTACTTC

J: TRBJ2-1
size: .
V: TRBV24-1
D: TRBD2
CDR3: CATSEPGLAGGNEQFF
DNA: TGTGCCACCAGTGAGCCTGGACTAGCGGGGGGAAATGAGCAGTTCTTC

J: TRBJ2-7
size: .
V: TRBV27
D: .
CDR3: CASSFAVAMHEQYF
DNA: TGTGCCAGCAGTTTTGCGGTAGCAATGCACGAGCAGTACTTC

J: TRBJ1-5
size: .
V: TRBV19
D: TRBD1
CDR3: CASSRGQGYQPQHF
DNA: TGTGCCAGTAGTAGAGGACAGGGATATCAGCCCCAGCATTTT

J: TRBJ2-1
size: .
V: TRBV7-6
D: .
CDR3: CASSLADSSYNEQFF
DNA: TGTGCCAGCAGCTTAGCGGACAGCTCCTACAATGAGCAGTTCTTC

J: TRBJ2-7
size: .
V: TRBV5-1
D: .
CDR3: CASSSGQGQEVYEQYF
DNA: TGCGCCAGCAGCTCAGGGCAAGGCCAGGAAGTCTACGAGCAGTACTTC

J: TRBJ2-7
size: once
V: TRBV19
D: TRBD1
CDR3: CASSRTGSYEQYF
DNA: TGTGCCAGTAGTAGGACAGGCTCCTACGAGCAGTACTTC

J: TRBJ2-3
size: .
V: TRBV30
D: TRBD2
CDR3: CARLATSTDTQYF
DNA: TGTGCCAGACTAGCGACTAGCACAGATACGCAGTATTTT

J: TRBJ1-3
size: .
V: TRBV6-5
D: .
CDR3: CASSYARVRGNTIYF
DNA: TGTGCCAGCAGTTACGCGAGGGTGAGGGGAAACACCATATATTTT

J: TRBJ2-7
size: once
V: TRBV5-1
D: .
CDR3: CASSPGHSGEQYF
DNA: TGCGCCAGCAGCCCCGGCCACTCGGGTGAGCAGTACTTC

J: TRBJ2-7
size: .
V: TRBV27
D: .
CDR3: CASSPGTLLYEQYF
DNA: TGTGCCAGCAGTCCTGGGACACTCCTGTACGAGCAGTACTTC